These T cell receptor beta chains were read from a single sample in a study of blood T cells in healthy people across ages. TCRdb fed the 5' RACE reads into MiXCR, producing one record per CDR3 protein. The sample contains a few hundred thousand distinct CDR3 sequences, roughly 26% of which appear only once. Sequencing was carried out using blood. Receptor source: a woman aged 70-85 years in good health. Both conserved end residues are part of each CDR3. The D gene is left open where the match is weak. The size field is filled for only some rows; it gives once, few, many or a size class.

size,V,D,J,CDR3,DNA
NA,TRBV28,NA,TRBJ2-4,CVSSTHRDTHNIQYF,TGTGTCAGCAGTACACATCGGGACACCCATAACATTCAGTACTTC
few,TRBV3-1,NA,TRBJ2-7,CASSWRGEQYF,TGTGCCAGCAGTTGGAGGGGCGAGCAGTACTTC
many,TRBV7-3,TRBD2,TRBJ2-1,CASSAGGSAYNEQFF,TGTGCCAGCAGCGCGGGGGGTTCGGCGTACAATGAGCAGTTCTTC
NA,TRBV4-1,NA,TRBJ2-3,CASSQRAEGTDTQYF,TGCGCCAGCAGCCAACGGGCAGAAGGCACAGATACGCAGTATTTT
NA,TRBV15,NA,TRBJ2-2,CATSRDKNTGELFF,TGTGCCACCAGCAGAGATAAGAACACCGGGGAGCTGTTTTTT
NA,TRBV21-1,NA,TRBJ2-1,CASNRLLVPFF,TGTGCCAGCAACCGACTTCTGGTTCCGTTCTTC
NA,TRBV19,NA,TRBJ2-7,CASSIVGGGPSYEQYF,TGTGCCAGTAGTATAGTGGGTGGCGGGCCCAGCTACGAGCAGTACTTC
NA,TRBV6-2/TRBV6-3,NA,TRBJ1-5,CASSYSDVQPQHF,TGTGCCAGCAGTTACTCGGACGTCCAGCCCCAGCATTTT
few,TRBV9,TRBD1,TRBJ2-5,CASSVSTGKIGETQYF,TGTGCCAGCAGTGTGTCGACAGGGAAAATAGGAGAGACCCAGTACTTC
NA,TRBV6-2/TRBV6-3,NA,TRBJ1-2,CASSYLNYGYTF,TGTGCCAGCAGTTATTTAAACTATGGCTACACCTTC
NA,TRBV5-1,TRBD2,TRBJ2-1,CASSFQREWDEQFF,TGCGCCAGCAGCTTCCAGCGGGAGTGGGATGAGCAGTTCTTC
NA,TRBV5-4,NA,TRBJ1-2,CASSLDISNYGYTF,TGTGCCAGCAGCTTGGACATTTCTAACTATGGCTACACCTTC
few,TRBV9,NA,TRBJ2-7,CASSVEVEAGEQYF,TGTGCCAGCAGCGTAGAGGTCGAGGCCGGCGAGCAGTACTTC
few,TRBV5-1,NA,TRBJ1-4,CASSLDGGGEKLFF,TGCGCCAGCAGCTTGGACGGGGGCGGAGAAAAACTGTTTTTT
NA,TRBV12-3/TRBV12-4,NA,TRBJ1-6,CASSWVDSPLHF,TGTGCCAGCAGTTGGGTCGATTCACCCCTCCACTTT
NA,TRBV2,NA,TRBJ1-4,CASTQGATNEKLFF,TGTGCCAGCACGCAGGGTGCAACTAATGAAAAACTGTTTTTT
NA,TRBV20-1,NA,TRBJ1-2,CSARPKVNYGYTF,TGCAGTGCGCGGCCTAAGGTTAACTATGGCTACACCTTC
NA,TRBV5-1,TRBD1,TRBJ2-1,CASSAGQGAGNEQFF,TGCGCCAGCAGCGCCGGACAGGGGGCTGGGAATGAGCAGTTCTTC
few,TRBV6-6,NA,TRBJ2-5,CASSYTTGSETQYF,TGTGCCAGCAGTTACACGACAGGTTCGGAGACCCAGTACTTC